This T cell receptor beta chain was captured by sequencing in a study of T cell responses to AZD1222 COVID-19 vaccine. Study details: Doses given second, at about 4 or about 12 weeks, were pooled. Overall study findings and caveats: Spike-wide coverage was observed for vaccine-associated CD4 TCRs, with dominant responses at 160-218 and 743-854. Baseline seropositivity characterized only six AZD1222 recipients. Nearly half of the spike-specific TCRs reportedly recognize variant regions that carry no mutations.

On this clone: The antigen is undetermined.

The data were produced by immunoSEQ multiplex PCR, yet TCRdb's version contains in-frame clones alone and is incomplete. This table holds over 85,000 clones, around 89% found once. CDR3 length: 14 residues. Trimming pared 0 bases from V and 5 bases from J, leaving 10 bases between. Germline CDR1 is LGHNA and CDR2 is YSLEER. V is TRBV4-3 and J is TRBJ1-1; a possible D gene is TRBD1 (5 bases). The sequencing used peripheral blood, collected on day 0 of AZD1222 vaccination. The clonotype originates from an adult in good health. DNA for the CDR3: TGCGCCAGCAGCCAAGACAGGGCTGATACTGAAGCTTTCTTT. Residues: CASSQDRADTEAFF.